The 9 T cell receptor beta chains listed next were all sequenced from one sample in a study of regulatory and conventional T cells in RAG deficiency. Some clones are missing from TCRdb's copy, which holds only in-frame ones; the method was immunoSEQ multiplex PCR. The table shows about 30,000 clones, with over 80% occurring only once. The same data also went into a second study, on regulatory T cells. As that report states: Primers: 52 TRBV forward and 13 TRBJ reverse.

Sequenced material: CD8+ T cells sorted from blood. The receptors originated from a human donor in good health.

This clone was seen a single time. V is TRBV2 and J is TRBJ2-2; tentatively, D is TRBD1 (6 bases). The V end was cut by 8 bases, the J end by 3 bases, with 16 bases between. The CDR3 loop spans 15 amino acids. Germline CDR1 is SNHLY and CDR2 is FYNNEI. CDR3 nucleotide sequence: TGTGCCAGCGGGGGCGCGGGCCGGGACACCGGGGAGCTGTTTTTT. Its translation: CASGGAGRDTGELFF.

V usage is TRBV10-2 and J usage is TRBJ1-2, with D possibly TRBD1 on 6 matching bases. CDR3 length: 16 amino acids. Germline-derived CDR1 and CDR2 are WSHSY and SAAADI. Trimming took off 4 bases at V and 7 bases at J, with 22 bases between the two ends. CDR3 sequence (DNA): TGCGCCAGCAGTGGTGTGAGGGACACGGGGATTCGTGGCTACACCTTC. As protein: CASSGVRDTGIRGYTF.

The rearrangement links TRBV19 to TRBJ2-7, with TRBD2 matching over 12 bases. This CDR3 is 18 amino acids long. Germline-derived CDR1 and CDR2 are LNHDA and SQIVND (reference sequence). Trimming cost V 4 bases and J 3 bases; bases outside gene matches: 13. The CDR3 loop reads CASSTRTSGKLTLYEQYF. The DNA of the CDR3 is TGTGCCAGTAGTACCCGGACTAGCGGGAAACTAACCCTCTACGAGCAGTACTTC.

The CDR3 bases are TGTGCCAGCAGGGCCCCTCGTAACTTCTACAATGAGCAGTTCTTC. Amino acids: CASRAPRNFYNEQFF. The rearrangement joins TRBV25-1 to TRBJ2-1; no definite D call. Germline loops: CDR1 MGHDK, CDR2 SYGVNS. Trimming took off 6 bases at V and 3 bases at J, with 15 bases between the two ends. The CDR3 is 15 amino acids.

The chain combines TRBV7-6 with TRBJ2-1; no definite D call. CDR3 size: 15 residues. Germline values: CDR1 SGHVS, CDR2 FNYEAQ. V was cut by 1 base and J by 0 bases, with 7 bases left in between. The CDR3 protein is CASSLDSSSYNEQFF. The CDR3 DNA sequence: TGTGCCAGCAGCTTAGATTCCAGCTCCTACAATGAGCAGTTCTTC.

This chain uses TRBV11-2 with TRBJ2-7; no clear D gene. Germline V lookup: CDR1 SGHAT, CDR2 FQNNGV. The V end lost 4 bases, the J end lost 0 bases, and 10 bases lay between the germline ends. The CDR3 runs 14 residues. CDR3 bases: TGTGCCAGCAGCTCTACAGCGAGCTCCTACGAGCAGTACTTC. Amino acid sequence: CASSSTASSYEQYF.

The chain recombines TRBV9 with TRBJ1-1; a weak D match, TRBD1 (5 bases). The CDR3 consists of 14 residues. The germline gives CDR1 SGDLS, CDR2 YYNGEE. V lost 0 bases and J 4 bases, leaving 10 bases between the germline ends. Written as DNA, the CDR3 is TGTGCCAGCAGCGTAGGAGGCAGGGTCACTGAAGCTTTCTTT. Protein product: CASSVGGRVTEAFF. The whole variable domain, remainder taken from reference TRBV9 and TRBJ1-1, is DSGVTQTPKHLITATGQRVTLRCSPRSGDLSVYWYQQSLDQGLQFLIQYYNGEERAKGNILERFSAQQFPDLHSELNLSSLELGDSALYFCASSVGGRVTEAFFGQGTRLTVV.

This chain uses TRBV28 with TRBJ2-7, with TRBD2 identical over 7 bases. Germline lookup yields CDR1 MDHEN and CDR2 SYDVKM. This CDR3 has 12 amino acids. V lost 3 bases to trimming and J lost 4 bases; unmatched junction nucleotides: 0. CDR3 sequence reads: CASSLGGYEQYF. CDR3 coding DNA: TGTGCCAGCAGTTTGGGGGGGTACGAGCAGTACTTC.

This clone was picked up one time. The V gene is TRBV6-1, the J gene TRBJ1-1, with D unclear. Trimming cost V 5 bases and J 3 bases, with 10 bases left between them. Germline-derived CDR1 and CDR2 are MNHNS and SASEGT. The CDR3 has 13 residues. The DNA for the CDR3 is TGTGCCAGCAGTCTGAGGGCCTACACTGAAGCTTTCTTT. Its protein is CASSLRAYTEAFF.